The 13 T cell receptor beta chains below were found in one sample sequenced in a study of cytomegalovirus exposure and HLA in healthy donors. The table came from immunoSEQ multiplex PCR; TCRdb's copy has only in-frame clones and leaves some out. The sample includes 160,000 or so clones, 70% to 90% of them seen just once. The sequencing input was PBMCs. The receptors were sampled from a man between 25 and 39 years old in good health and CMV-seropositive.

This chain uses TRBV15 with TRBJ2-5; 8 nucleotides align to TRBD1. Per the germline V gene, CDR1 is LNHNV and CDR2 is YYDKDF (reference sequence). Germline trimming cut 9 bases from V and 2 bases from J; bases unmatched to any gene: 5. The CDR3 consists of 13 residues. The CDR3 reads CATARDRQETQYF. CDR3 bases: TGTGCCACAGCTAGGGACAGGCAAGAGACCCAGTACTTC.

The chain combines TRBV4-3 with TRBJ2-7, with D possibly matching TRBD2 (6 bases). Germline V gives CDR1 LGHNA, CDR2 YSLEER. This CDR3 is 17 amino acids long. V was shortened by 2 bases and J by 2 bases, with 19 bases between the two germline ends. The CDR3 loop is CASSQLAGSGSTYEQYF. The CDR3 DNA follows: TGCGCCAGCAGCCAACTGGCGGGTAGCGGTTCTACCTACGAGCAGTACTTC.

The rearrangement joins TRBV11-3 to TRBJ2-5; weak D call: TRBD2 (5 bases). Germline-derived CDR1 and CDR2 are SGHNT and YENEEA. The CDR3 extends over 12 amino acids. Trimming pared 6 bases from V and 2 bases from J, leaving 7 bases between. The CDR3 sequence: CASSGGQETQYF. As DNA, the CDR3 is TGTGCCAGCAGTGGCGGGCAAGAGACCCAGTACTTC.

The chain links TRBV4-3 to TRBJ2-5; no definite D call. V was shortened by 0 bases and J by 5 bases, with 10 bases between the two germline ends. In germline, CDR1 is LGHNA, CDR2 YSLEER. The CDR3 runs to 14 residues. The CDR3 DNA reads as TGCGCCAGCAGCCAAGATTCTAGAAGGGAGACCCAGTACTTC. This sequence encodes CASSQDSRRETQYF.

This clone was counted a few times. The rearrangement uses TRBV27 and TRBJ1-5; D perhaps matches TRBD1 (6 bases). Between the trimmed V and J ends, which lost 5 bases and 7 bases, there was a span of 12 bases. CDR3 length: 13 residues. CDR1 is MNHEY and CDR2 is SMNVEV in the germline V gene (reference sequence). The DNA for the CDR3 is TGTGCCAGCAGTCCTCAGGGGATCCAGCCCCAGCATTTT. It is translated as CASSPQGIQPQHF.

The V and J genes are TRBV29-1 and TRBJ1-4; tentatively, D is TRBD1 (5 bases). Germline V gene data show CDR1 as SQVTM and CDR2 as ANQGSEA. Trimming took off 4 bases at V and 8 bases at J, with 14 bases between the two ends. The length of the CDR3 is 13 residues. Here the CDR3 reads CSVGGASDEKLFF. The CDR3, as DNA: TGCAGCGTTGGCGGGGCATCCGACGAAAAACTGTTTTTT.

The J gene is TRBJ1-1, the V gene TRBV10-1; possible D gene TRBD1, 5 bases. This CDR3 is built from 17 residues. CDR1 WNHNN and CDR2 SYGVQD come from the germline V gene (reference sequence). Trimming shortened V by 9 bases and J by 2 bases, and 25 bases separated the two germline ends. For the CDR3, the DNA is TGCGCCAGTCCATCAGGTCAGGGCTCGGTGGCAAACACTGAAGCTTTCTTT. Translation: CASPSGQGSVANTEAFF.

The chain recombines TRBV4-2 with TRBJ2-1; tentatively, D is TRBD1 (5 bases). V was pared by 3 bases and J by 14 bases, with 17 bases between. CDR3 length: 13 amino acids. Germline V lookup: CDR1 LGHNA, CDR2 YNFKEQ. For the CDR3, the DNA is TGTGCCAGCAGCCAGGATGGGGTACAGGTGGAGTTCTTC. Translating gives CASSQDGVQVEFF.

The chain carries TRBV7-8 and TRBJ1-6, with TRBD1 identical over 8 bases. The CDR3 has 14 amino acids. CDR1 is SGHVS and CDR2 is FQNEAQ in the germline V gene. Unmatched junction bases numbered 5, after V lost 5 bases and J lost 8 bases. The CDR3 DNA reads TGTGCCAGCAGCCCGACAGGGGAGGATTCACCCCTCCACTTT. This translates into CASSPTGEDSPLHF.

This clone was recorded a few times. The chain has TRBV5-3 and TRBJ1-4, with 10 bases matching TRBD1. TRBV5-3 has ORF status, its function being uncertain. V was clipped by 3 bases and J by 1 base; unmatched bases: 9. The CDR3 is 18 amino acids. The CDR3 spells CARSWGQGRVGTNEKLFF. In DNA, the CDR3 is TGTGCCAGAAGCTGGGGACAGGGGAGGGTGGGAACTAATGAAAAACTGTTTTTT.

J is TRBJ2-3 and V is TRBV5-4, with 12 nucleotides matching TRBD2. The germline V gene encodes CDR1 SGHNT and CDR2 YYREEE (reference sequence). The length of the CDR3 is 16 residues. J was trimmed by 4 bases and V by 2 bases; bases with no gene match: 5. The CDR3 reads CASSLIGLAGPDTQYF. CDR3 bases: TGTGCCAGCAGCTTAATTGGACTAGCGGGGCCAGATACGCAGTATTTT.

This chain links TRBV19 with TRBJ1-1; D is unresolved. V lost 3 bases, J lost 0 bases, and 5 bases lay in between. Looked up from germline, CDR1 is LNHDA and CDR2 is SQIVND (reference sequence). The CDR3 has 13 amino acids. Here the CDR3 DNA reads TGTGCCAGTAGTATGGCCCTGAACACTGAAGCTTTCTTT. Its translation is CASSMALNTEAFF. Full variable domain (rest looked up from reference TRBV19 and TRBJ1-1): DGGITQSPKYLFRKEGQNVTLSCEQNLNHDAMYWYRQDPGQGLRLIYYSQIVNDFQKGDIAEGYSVSREKKESFPLTVTSAQKNPTAFYLCASSMALNTEAFFGQGTRLTVV.

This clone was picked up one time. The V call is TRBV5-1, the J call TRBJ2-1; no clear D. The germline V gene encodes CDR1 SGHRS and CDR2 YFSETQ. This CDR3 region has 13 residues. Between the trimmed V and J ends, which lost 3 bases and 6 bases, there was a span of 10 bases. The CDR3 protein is CASSSELINEQFF. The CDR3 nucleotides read TGCGCCAGCAGCTCCGAGCTGATCAATGAGCAGTTCTTC.